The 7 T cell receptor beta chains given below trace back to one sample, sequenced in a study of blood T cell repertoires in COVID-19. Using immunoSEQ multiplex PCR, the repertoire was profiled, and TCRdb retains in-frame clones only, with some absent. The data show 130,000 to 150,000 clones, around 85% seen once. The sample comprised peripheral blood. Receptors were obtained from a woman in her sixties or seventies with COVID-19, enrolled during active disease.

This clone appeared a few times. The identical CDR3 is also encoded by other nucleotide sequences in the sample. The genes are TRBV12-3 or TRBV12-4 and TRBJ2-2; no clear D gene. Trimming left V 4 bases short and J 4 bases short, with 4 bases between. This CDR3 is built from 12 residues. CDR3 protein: CASSSITGELFF. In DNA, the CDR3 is TGTGCCAGCAGTTCTATCACCGGGGAGCTGTTTTTT.

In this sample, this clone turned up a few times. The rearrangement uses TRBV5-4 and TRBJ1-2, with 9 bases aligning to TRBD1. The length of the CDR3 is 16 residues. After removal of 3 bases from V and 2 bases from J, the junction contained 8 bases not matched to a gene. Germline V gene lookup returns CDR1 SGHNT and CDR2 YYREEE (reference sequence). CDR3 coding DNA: TGTGCCAGCAGCTCCGGCTACAGGGGGCTGAACTATGGCTACACCTTC. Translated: CASSSGYRGLNYGYTF.

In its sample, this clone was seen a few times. CDR3 nucleotides: TGCGCCAGCAGCGAGGAGGTGAACACTGAAGCTTTCTTT. Its translation: CASSEEVNTEAFF. This chain joins TRBV5-1 and TRBJ1-1; no clear D. Germline CDR1 SGHRS, CDR2 YFSETQ. The V gene lost 4 bases and the J gene lost 0 bases, with 7 bases spanning the gap. The CDR3 totals 13 residues.

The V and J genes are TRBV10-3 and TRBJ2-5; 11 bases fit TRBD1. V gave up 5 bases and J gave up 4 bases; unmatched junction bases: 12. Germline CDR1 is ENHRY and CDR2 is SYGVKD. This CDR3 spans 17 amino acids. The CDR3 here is CAISSVSGQGEGETQYF. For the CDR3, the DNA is TGTGCCATCAGTTCGGTATCGGGACAGGGGGAAGGAGAGACCCAGTACTTC.

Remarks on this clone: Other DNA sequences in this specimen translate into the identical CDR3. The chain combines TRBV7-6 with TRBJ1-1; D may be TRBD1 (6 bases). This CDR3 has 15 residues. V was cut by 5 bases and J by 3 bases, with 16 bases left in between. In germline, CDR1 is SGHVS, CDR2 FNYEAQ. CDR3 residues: CASSPNRVGDTEAFF. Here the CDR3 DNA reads TGTGCCAGCAGCCCAAACAGGGTAGGGGACACTGAAGCTTTCTTT.

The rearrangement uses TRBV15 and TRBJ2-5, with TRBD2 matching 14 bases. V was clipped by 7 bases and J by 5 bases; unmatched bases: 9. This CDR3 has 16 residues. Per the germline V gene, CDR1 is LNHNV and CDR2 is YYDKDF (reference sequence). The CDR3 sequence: CATNLGLAGVWETQYF. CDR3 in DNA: TGTGCCACCAACCTGGGACTAGCGGGGGTTTGGGAGACCCAGTACTTC.

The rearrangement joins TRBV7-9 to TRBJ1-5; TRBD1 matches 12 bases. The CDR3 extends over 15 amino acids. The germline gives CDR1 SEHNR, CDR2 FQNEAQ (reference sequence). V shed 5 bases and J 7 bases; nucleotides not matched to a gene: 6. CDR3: CASSQGQGAYQPQHF. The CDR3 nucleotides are TGTGCCAGCAGCCAGGGACAGGGGGCATACCAGCCCCAGCATTTT.